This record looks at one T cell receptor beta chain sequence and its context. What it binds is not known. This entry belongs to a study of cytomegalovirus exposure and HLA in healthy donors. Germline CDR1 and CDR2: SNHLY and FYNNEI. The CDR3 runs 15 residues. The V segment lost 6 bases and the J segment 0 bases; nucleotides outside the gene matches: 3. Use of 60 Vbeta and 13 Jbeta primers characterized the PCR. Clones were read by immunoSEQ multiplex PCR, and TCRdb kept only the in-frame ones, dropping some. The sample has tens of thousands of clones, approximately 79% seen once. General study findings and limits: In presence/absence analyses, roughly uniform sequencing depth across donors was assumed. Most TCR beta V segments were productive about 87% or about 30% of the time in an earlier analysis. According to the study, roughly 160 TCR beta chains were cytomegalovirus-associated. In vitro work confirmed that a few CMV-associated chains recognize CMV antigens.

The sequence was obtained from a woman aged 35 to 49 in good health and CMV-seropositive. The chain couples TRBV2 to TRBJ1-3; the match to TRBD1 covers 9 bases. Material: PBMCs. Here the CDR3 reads CASRTGGASGNTIYF. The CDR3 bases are TGTGCCAGCAGGACAGGGGGGGCCTCTGGAAACACCATATATTTT.